This T cell receptor (beta chain) was captured by sequencing in a study of T cell repertoires in cytomegalovirus infection (dated by TCRdb to between 2017 and 2020). Regarding the research as a whole: The HLA type of each donor mattered for the analysis, because public TCR beta signatures pointed to carriage of CMV infection along with the matching HLA type.

The data were produced on an Illumina HiSeq 1500. TCRdb trimmed public reads at Q25 via fastp, called clones via MiXCR and kept in-frame beta chains. Every CDR3 protein is listed once, alongside the most common genes and DNA of its rows. Counted in this sample were more than 200,000 distinct CDR3 sequences; approximately 8.3% of them appeared once. Together, the top ten hold roughly 15% of the sample. Taken from cysteine to phenylalanine, the CDR3 has 14 residues. Only the CDR3 region is kept as DNA, spanning 42 bases read in frame from base 1. Reading the germline V gene (reference sequence) gives CDR1 SEHNR and CDR2 FQNEAQ. The trim is 6 bases for V and 5 bases for J, with a gap of 13 bases between the germline ends. The paper as a whole reports these results and caveats: In both this cohort and an independent cohort of some 380 donors, the cumulative frequency of public TCR beta family members distinguished carriers of CMV infection plus the relevant HLA type. In the ex vivo response, HLA-C-restricted CMV-specific TCR beta clonotypes were dominant, and in two of eight donors the single most frequent clonotype came from this HLA-C-restricted group.

Concerning this clonotype itself: Its antigen is still unknown. Per-base quality was not reported, and no clone a single base away is much larger than it.

This receptor was identified in a human donor in good health (CMV status not recorded). Some clones in this sample may be carry-over from other donors' samples. The chain couples TRBV7-9 to TRBJ2-2, and TRBD1 may be the D gene, going by 6 matching bases. Input material: PBMCs. The nucleotide sequence reads TGTGCCAGCAGAACCGGGACATCTACCGGGGAGCTGTTTTTT. It specifies CASRTGTSTGELFF. With the portions outside the CDR3 filled from the reference TRBV7-9 and TRBJ2-2 genes, the complete variable region becomes DTGVSQNPRHKITKRGQNVTFRCDPISEHNRLYWYRQTLGQGPEFLTYFQNEAQLEKSRLLSDRFSAERPKGSFSTLEIQRTEQGDSAMYLCASRTGTSTGELFFGEGSRLTVL.